The T cell receptor beta chain under discussion was sequenced for a study of cytomegalovirus exposure and HLA in healthy donors. General study findings and limits: Specificity of a few CMV-associated chains for CMV antigens was verified in vitro. Association of a missense DCLRE1C variant with TCR beta V- and J-gene trimming was reported in a later analysis. Sequencing artifact likely explains a cluster of highly shared sequence variants. In a later analysis, TCR association rates varied by HLA locus: DRB1 most, HLA-C fewest.

The PCR employed 60 Vbeta primers together with 13 Jbeta primers. The protocol was immunoSEQ multiplex PCR, while the TCRdb copy is restricted to in-frame clones and leaves out a portion. The profile covers roughly 170,000 clones, with around 84% appearing a single time and about 1.3% taken by the ten largest. A single count supports this clone. Its antigen is unidentified. The sequence derives from a girl aged 2 to 10 in good health and CMV-seropositive. The source material was PBMCs.

The chain's CDR3 is CASTIDRDRNTIYF. The DNA of the CDR3 is TGTGCCAGTACTATCGACAGGGATAGAAACACCATATATTTT. V usage is TRBV19 and J usage is TRBJ1-3, with 7 bases identical to TRBD1. The CDR3 runs 14 residues. V was pared by 7 bases and J by 5 bases, with 8 bases of the junction left unmatched. Germline CDR1 is LNHDA and CDR2 is SQIVND (reference sequence).